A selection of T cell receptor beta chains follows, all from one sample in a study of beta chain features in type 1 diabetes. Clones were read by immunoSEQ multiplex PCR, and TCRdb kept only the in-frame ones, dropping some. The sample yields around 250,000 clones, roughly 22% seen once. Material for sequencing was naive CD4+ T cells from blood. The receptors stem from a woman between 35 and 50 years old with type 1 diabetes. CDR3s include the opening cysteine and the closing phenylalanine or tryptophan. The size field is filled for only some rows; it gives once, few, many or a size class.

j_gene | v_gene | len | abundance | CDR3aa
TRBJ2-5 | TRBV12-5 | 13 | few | CASARWAQETQYF
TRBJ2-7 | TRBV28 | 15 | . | CASSFSHRGPVEQYF
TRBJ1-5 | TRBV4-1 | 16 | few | CASSQPGQGEYQPQHF
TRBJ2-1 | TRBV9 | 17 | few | CASSVEVSRDSYNEQFF
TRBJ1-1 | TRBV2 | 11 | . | CASTWGTEAFF
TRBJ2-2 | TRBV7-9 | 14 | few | CASSRVLNTGELFF
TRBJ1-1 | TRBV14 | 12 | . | CASSQVSAEAFF
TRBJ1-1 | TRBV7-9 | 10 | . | CASSGQVSFF
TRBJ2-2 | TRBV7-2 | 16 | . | CASSFTGTANTGELFF
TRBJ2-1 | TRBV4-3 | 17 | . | CASSPWTGTSGYNEQFF
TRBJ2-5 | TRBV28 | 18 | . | CASSLLFGAGGARETQYF
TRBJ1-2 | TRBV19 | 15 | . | CASIRDRKFSYGYTF
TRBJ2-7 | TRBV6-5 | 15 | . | CASSSNRDLAYEQYF
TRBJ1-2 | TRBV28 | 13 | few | CASTGIWGGGYTF
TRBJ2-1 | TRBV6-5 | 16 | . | CASSSRKDSAYNEQFF
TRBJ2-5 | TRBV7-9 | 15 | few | CASSPRTELQETQYF
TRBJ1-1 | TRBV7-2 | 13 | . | CASSTHPGTGKFF
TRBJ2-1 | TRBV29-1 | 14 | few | CSVASGQSYNEQFF
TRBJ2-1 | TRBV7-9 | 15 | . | CASTSAGSSYNEQFF
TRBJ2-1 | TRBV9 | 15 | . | CASSPTLYSYNEQFF
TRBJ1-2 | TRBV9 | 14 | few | CASSPSGQSYGYTF
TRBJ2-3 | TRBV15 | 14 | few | CATSRDGGANTQYF
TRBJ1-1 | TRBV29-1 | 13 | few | CSVEGVLNTEAFF
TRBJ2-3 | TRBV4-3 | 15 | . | CASSQTSGSRDTQYF
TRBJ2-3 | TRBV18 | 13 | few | CASSLGLADTQYF
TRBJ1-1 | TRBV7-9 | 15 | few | CASSLRGQSDTEAFF
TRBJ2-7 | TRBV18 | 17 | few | CASSPGLGTGAGREQYF
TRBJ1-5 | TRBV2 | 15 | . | CASSIQGKGSQPQHF
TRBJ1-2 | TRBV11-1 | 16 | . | CASSPGTPTPNYGYTF
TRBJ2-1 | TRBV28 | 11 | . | CASTQGNEQFF
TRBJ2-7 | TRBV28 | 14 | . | CASSPGTDLYEQYF
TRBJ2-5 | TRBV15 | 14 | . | CATSVGQRSETQYF
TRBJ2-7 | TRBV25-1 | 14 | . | CASSVSGLPYEQYF
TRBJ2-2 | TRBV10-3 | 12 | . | CAARGLTGELFF
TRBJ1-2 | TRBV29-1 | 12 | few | CSASGTGPGYTF
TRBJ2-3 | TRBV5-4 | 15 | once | CASSFGTFITDTQYF
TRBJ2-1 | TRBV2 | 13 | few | CASIGTTYNEQFF
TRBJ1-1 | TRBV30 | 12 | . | CASRQVYTEAFF
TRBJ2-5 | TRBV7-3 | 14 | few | CASSITGGQETQYF
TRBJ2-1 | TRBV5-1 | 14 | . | CASSLTSGSREQFF
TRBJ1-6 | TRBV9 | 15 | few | CASSTGGAHNSPLHF
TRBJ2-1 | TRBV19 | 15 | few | CASSIAAFVGNEQFF
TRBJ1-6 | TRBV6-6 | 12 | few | CASSRGNSPLHF
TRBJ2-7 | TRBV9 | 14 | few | CASSVDSHSYEQYF
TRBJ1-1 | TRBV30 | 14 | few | CAIDRRSGNTEAFF
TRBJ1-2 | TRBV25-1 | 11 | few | CASRQFYGYTF
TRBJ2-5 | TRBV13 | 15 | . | CASSLEDRGMKTQYF
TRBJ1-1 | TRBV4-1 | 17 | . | CASSQDRGERSKTEAFF
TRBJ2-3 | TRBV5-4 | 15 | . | CASSSGVLSTDTQYF
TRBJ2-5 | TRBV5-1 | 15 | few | CASSLIQAPGETQYF
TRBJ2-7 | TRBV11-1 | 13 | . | CASSLGQSYEQYF
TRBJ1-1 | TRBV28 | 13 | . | CASSPPLSTEAFF
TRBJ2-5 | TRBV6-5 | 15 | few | CASSPTGSFQETQYF
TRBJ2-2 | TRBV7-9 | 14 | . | CASSMGLPTGELFF
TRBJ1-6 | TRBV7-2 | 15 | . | CASSLVGQAMSPLHF